This TCR beta chain appears in the sequencing data of a study of blood T cell repertoires in COVID-19. Study summary: COVID-19 samples collected from the United States, Italy and Spain covered acute and convalescent phases. Sources were T cells, B-cell-depleted T cells, or PBMCs; the material itself was cDNA or gDNA.

This CDR3 spans 15 amino acids. Trimming took 0 bases from V and 4 from J; bases not matched to a gene: 5. The germline CDR1 and CDR2 sequences are SGDLS and YYNGEE. Per the authors' pipeline: Reference gene primer amplification in the assay estimated nucleated cell counts. Sequencing used immunoSEQ multiplex PCR; TCRdb keeps in-frame clones, though not all of them. That table supplies the V and J calls and clone size; D and trimming were determined from the DNA. The sample contains a few hundred thousand clones, 84% of which appear only once. Sequencing was done on a sample of peripheral blood. The rearrangement links TRBV9 to TRBJ2-3, with 7 bases matching TRBD2. The TCR comes from a woman between 35 and 50 years old who had recovered from COVID-19. The CDR3 here is CASSVGGGWADTQYF. The CDR3 bases are TGTGCCAGCAGCGTAGGCGGGGGTTGGGCAGATACGCAGTATTTT.